One sample yielded the 18 T cell receptor beta chains listed below, sequenced in a study of response to subunit inactivated influenza vaccine. Each CDR3 protein is one row after TCRdb ran MiXCR on the RT-PCR reads. The table lists approximately 520,000 distinct CDR3 sequences, 25% of them singletons. Sequencing used CD4+ T cells sorted from PBMCs, obtained roughly 5 days after vaccination. Source of these receptors: a man aged 45-65 years who received an inactivated influenza vaccine.

The V call is TRBV6-2 or TRBV6-3, the J call TRBJ2-1; D uncertain. The V gene lost 1 base and the J gene lost 2 bases, with 12 bases spanning the gap. The CDR3 covers 16 residues. Germline V gene lookup returns CDR1 MNHEY and CDR2 SVGEGT. The CDR3 loop reads CASSYYGEPPYNEQFF. CDR3 DNA sequence: TGTGCCAGCAGTTACTACGGAGAGCCCCCCTACAATGAGCAGTTCTTC.

This clonotype has just one count. V gene TRBV20-1 combines with J gene TRBJ1-2, with TRBD1 matching 8 bases. The CDR3 totals 11 residues. Germline lookup yields CDR1 DFQATT and CDR2 SNEGSKA (reference sequence). The CDR3 DNA follows: TGCTTCTGGGGACAGGCTGAGGGCTTGACCTTC. Protein: CFWGQAEGLTF.

This clonotype was recorded a few times. The V call is TRBV12-3 or TRBV12-4, the J call TRBJ1-2, with TRBD1 identical over 9 bases. This CDR3 has 17 residues. After removal of 5 bases from V and 4 bases from J, the junction contained 14 bases not matched to a gene. CDR3 nucleotide sequence: TGTGCCAGCAGTCTTTGGACAGGGGAGTTATTGAGCTATGGCTACACCTTC. This gives the protein CASSLWTGELLSYGYTF.

As concerns this clonotype: The junction differs from germline at one of its ends, possibly a read error. The genes are TRBV5-1 and TRBJ1-1, with D possibly being TRBD1 (5 bases). Germline V gene lookup returns CDR1 SGHRS and CDR2 YFSETQ. The CDR3 totals 14 residues. The CDR3 region has the DNA TGCGCCAGCAGCTTAAATCCAGGGAACACTGGAGCTTTCTTT. Translated, it gives CASSLNPGNTGAFF.

The rearrangement links TRBV15 to TRBJ1-1, with a weak D call TRBD1 (6 bases). Deletions cut 0 bases from V and 3 bases from J, with 17 bases between. Germline V CDR1 and CDR2: LNHNV, YYDKDF (reference sequence). The CDR3 totals 17 residues. CDR3 loop: CATSRDLPGGWDTEAFF. Written as DNA, the CDR3 is TGTGCCACCAGCAGAGATTTACCGGGGGGCTGGGACACTGAAGCTTTCTTT.

The V call is TRBV20-1, the J call TRBJ1-1; D is possibly TRBD1 (5 bases). Germline V gives CDR1 DFQATT, CDR2 SNEGSKA (reference sequence). Trimming took off 6 bases at V and 5 bases at J, with 16 bases between the two ends. The CDR3 is 13 amino acids. In nucleotides, the CDR3 is TGCAGTGCGAGACGGGGGGGACGAACTGAAGCTTTCTTT. Its translation: CSARRGGRTEAFF.

This clonotype was found a few times. V gene TRBV6-5 combines with J gene TRBJ2-4; D remains unclear. The CDR3 consists of 16 residues. Germline V lookup: CDR1 MNHEY, CDR2 SVGAGI. Deletions cut 4 bases from V and 0 bases from J, with 13 bases between. CDR3 sequence reads: CASSSTWSIAKNIQYF. CDR3 DNA: TGTGCCAGCAGTTCGACCTGGAGTATAGCCAAAAACATTCAGTACTTC.

The chain uses TRBV30 and TRBJ2-1, with 11 bases identical to TRBD2. The germline V gene encodes CDR1 GTSNPN and CDR2 SVGIG (reference sequence). The CDR3 runs to 14 residues. V dropped 3 bases and J dropped 7; count of bases not matched to a gene: 5. This chain's CDR3 is CAWRASGRLNEQFF. CDR3 DNA: TGTGCCTGGAGAGCTAGCGGGAGGCTGAATGAGCAGTTCTTC.

CDR3 in DNA: TGCAGCGTTGAGTACCGCACAGATACGCAGTATTTT. Its protein product is CSVEYRTDTQYF. The rearrangement links TRBV29-1 to TRBJ2-3; no clear D. This CDR3 region has 12 residues. Trimming left V 3 bases short and J 1 base short, with 5 bases between. CDR1 and CDR2 from the germline V gene are SQVTM and ANQGSEA.

This sequence joins TRBV11-2 and TRBJ1-2, with D possibly matching TRBD1 (5 bases). The CDR3 runs to 13 residues. Trimming removed 3 bases at V and 7 bases at J, with 12 bases between. CDR1 and CDR2 from the germline V gene are SGHAT and FQNNGV. The CDR3 here is CASSFGVGAGYTF. CDR3 nucleotide sequence: TGTGCCAGCAGCTTTGGCGTAGGGGCTGGCTACACCTTC. The full variable domain, rest sourced from reference TRBV11-2 and TRBJ1-2, is EAGVAQSPRYKIIEKRQSVAFWCNPISGHATLYWYQQILGQGPKLLIQFQNNGVVDDSQLPKDRFSAERLKGVDSTLKIQPAKLEDSAVYLCASSFGVGAGYTFGSGTRLTVV.

V is TRBV6-1 and J is TRBJ1-5; no clear D. The CDR3 length is 13 residues. Between the trimmed V and J ends, which lost 2 bases and 7 bases, there was a span of 9 bases. Germline V lookup: CDR1 MNHNS, CDR2 SASEGT. CDR3 sequence (DNA): TGTGCCAGCAGTGAAAGCCTCCGACAGCCCCAGCATTTT. Encoded protein: CASSESLRQPQHF.

The chain recombines TRBV7-3 with TRBJ2-7; 10 positions match TRBD1. V shed 5 bases, J shed 13 bases, and the junction held 11 bases outside the gene matches. Germline loops: CDR1 SGHTA, CDR2 FQGTGA. This CDR3 contains 13 residues. As DNA, the CDR3 is TGTGCCAGCAGCCAAGATCGACAGGGGGCGCATTACTTC. This sequence encodes CASSQDRQGAHYF. The entire variable domain, with the rest obtained from reference TRBV7-3 and TRBJ2-7, is as follows: GAGVSQTPSNKVTEKGKYVELRCDPISGHTALYWYRQSLGQGPEFLIYFQGTGAADDSGLPNDRFFAVRPEGSVSTLKIQRTERGDSAVYLCASSQDRQGAHYFGPGTRLTVT.

This chain connects TRBV7-2 to TRBJ2-3; D may be TRBD1 (5 bases). The CDR3 totals 15 residues. Between the trimmed V and J ends, which lost 5 bases and 0 bases, there was a span of 12 bases. Germline V gene lookup returns CDR1 SGHTA and CDR2 FQGNSA. The DNA for the CDR3 is TGTGCCAGCAGCGCAGACAGCCAAAGCACAGATACGCAGTATTTT. Its translation is CASSADSQSTDTQYF.

This clonotype has only a few counts. The V and J genes are TRBV7-2 and TRBJ2-2; D is possibly TRBD2 (6 bases). The V end lost 6 bases, the J end lost 5 bases, and 16 bases lay between the germline ends. The CDR3 is made up of 15 amino acids. Germline CDR1 reads SGHTA; CDR2 reads FQGNSA. CDR3 region: CASRPNRGNTGELFF. Written as DNA, the CDR3 is TGTGCCAGCAGACCCAACCGGGGGAATACCGGGGAGCTGTTTTTT.

The chain employs TRBV28 and TRBJ2-1; the match to TRBD1 covers 10 bases. Trimming cost V 6 bases and J 3 bases; bases outside gene matches: 8. CDR1 MDHEN and CDR2 SYDVKM come from the germline V gene. The CDR3 runs to 16 residues. CDR3 nucleotide sequence: TGTGCCAGCAGGCCCCGGGGACAGGGGAACTACAATGAGCAGTTCTTC. This translates into CASRPRGQGNYNEQFF.

This chain links TRBV18 with TRBJ1-4; D is ambiguous. CDR1 and CDR2 from the germline V gene are KGHSH and LQKENI. Deletions cut 4 bases from V and 0 bases from J, with 12 bases between. The CDR3 sequence is 16 residues long. This CDR3 is CASSLVGIATNEKLFF. The DNA for the CDR3 is TGTGCCAGCTCACTGGTGGGGATTGCAACTAATGAAAAACTGTTTTTT.

The rearrangement joins TRBV20-1 to TRBJ2-5, with a tentative D call TRBD2 (5 bases). CDR3 length: 11 residues. The V gene lost 6 bases and the J gene lost 5 bases, with 10 bases spanning the gap. From germline, CDR1 is DFQATT and CDR2 SNEGSKA (reference sequence). The CDR3 sequence: CSAEREETQYF. CDR3 DNA: TGCAGTGCCGAGAGGGAGGAGACCCAGTACTTC.

This clonotype came up a few times. This chain joins TRBV27 and TRBJ2-7, with D hard to call. The CDR3 runs 12 residues. V lost 5 bases and J lost 3, with 8 bases in between. Germline assignment: CDR1 MNHEY and CDR2 SMNVEV (reference sequence). The CDR3 protein is CASSQIGYEQYF. CDR3 in DNA: TGTGCCAGCAGTCAAATCGGCTACGAGCAGTACTTC.